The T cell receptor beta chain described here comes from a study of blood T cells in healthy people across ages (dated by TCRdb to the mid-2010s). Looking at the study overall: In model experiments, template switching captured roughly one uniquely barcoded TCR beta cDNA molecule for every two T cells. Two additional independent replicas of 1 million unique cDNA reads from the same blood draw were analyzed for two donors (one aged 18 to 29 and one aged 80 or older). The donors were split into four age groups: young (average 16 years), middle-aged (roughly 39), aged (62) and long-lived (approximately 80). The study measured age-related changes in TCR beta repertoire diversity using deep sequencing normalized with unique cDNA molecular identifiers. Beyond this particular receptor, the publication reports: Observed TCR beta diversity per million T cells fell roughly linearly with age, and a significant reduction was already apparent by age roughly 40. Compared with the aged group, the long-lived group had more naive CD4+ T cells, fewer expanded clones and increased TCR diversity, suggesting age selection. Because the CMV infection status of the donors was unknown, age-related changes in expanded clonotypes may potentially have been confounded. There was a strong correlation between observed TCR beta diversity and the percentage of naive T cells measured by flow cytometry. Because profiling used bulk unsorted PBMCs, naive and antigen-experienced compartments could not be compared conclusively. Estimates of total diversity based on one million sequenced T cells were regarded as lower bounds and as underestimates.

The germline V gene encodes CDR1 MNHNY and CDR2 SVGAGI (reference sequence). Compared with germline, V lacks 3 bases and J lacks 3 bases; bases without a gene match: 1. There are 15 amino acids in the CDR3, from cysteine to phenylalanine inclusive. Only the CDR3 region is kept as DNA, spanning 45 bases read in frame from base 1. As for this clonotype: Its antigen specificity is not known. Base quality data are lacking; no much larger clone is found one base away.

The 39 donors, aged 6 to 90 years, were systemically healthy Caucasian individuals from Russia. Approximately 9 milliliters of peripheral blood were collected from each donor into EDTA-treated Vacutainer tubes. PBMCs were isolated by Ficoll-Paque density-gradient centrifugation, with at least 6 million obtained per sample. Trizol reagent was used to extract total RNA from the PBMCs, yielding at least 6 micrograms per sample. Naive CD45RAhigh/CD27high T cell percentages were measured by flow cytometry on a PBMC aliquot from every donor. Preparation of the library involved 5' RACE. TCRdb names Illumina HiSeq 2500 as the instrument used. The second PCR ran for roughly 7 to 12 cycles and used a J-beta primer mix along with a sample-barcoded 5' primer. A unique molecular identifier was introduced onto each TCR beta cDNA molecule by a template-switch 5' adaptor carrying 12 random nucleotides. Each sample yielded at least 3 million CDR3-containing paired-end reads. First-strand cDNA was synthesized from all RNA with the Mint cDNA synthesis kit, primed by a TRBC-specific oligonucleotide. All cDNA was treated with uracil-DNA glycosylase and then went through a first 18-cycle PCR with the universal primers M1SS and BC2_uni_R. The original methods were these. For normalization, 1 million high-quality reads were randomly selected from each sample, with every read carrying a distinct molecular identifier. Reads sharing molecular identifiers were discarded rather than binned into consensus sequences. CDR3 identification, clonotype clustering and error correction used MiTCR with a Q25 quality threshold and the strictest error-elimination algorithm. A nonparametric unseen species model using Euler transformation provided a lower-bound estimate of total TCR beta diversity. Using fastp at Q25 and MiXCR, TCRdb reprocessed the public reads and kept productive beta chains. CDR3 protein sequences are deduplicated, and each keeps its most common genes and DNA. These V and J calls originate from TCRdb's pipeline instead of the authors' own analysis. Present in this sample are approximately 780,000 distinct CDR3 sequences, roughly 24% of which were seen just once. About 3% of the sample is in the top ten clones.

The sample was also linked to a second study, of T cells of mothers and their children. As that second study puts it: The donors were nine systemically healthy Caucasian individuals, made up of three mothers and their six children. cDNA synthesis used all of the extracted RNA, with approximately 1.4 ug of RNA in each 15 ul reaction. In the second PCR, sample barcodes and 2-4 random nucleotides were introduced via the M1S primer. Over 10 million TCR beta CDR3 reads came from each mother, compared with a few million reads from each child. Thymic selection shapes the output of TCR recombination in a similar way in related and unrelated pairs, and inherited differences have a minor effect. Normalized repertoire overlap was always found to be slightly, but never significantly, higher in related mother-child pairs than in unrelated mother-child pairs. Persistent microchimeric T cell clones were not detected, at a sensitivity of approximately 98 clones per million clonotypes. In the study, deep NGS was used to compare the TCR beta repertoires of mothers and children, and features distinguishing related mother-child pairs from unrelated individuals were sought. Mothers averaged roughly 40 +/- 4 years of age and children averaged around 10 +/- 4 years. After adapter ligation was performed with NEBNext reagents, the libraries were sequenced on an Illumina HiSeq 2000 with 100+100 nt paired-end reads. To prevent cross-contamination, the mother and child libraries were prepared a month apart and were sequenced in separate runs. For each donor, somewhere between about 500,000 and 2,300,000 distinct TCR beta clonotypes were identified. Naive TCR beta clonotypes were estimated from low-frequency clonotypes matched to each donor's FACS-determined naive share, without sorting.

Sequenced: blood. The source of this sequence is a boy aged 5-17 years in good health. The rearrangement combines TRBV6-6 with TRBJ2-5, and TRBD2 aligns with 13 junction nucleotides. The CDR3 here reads CASSYGLAGEETQYF. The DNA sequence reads TGTGCCAGCAGTTATGGACTAGCGGGGGAAGAGACCCAGTACTTC.